This TCR beta chain was sequenced for a study of shared clonotypes between healthy human individuals. Overall study: In total, the donors were a couple of women and a few men aged 18 to 49. CD4 naive cells filled three plates per donor, CD4 memory three, CD8 naive two and CD8 memory one. Notes on the study in general: Several donors held about 5% of naive CD4 clonotypes in common. Sampling covered blood only; tissue repertoires likely differ.

Generated by immunoSEQ multiplex PCR, the TCRdb table keeps only in-frame clones and is missing some. The data contain around 1.6 million clones, 95% to 99% of them singletons. As regards this clone: As yet, its antigen is unknown.

The V end was cut by 4 bases, the J end by 1 base, with 11 bases between. CDR1 is SGDLS, CDR2 YYNGEE, per germline. The CDR3 is 15 amino acids. This clonotype was obtained from a man aged 30 to 45 in good health. The chain joins TRBV9 to TRBJ2-2; weak D call: TRBD2 (5 bases). Sequenced: naive CD4+ T cells sorted from blood. This sample's subset: CD45RA+ positively selected. In nucleotides, the CDR3 is TGTGCCAGCAGCTTCCAAAGCGGGAACACCGGGGAGCTGTTTTTT. Translated, it gives CASSFQSGNTGELFF.